A selection of T cell receptor beta chains follows, all from one sample in a study of Ad26.COV2.S vaccination and SARS-CoV-2 variants. Sequencing was performed with immunoSEQ multiplex PCR; in TCRdb, only in-frame clones are kept and a portion is missing. The table lists hundreds of thousands of clones, 80% to 90% of them singletons. Sequenced material: peripheral blood, taken in a trial of Ad26.COV2.S vaccine versus placebo. Every receptor here comes from a person aged 18 to 59 who received the Ad26.COV2.S COVID-19 vaccine or a placebo. CDR3s include the opening cysteine and the closing phenylalanine or tryptophan. The order of the fields is J gene, clone size, D gene, V gene, CDR3 DNA, CDR3 protein. A D gene is named only where the DNA matches it firmly. The size field is filled for only some rows; it gives once, few, many or a size class.

j_gene: TRBJ2-7
abundance: -
d_gene: -
v_gene: TRBV6-2/TRBV6-3
CDR3nt: TGTGCCAGCAGTTACCTTGCGGGGGCCCTCGACGAGCAGTACTTC
CDR3aa: CASSYLAGALDEQYF

j_gene: TRBJ1-4
abundance: -
d_gene: -
v_gene: TRBV27
CDR3nt: TGTGCCAGCAGCTCCCTAGGGGGAATTGCAACTAATGAAAAACTGTTTTTT
CDR3aa: CASSSLGGIATNEKLFF

j_gene: TRBJ1-2
abundance: -
d_gene: -
v_gene: TRBV7-2
CDR3nt: TGTGCCAGCAGCTTACCGGCAGACTATGGCTACACCTTC
CDR3aa: CASSLPADYGYTF

j_gene: TRBJ2-3
abundance: -
d_gene: -
v_gene: TRBV6-5
CDR3nt: TGTGCCAGCAGCCTGGGCCGTGCCGCAGATACGCAGTATTTT
CDR3aa: CASSLGRAADTQYF

j_gene: TRBJ1-1
abundance: -
d_gene: -
v_gene: TRBV19
CDR3nt: TGTGCCAGTAGTCAAACCCAGGGAACTGAAGCTTTCTTT
CDR3aa: CASSQTQGTEAFF

j_gene: TRBJ2-1
abundance: few
d_gene: TRBD1
v_gene: TRBV30
CDR3nt: TGTGCCTGGAGGGGACAGGGGTCCTACAATGAGCAGTTCTTC
CDR3aa: CAWRGQGSYNEQFF

j_gene: TRBJ1-5
abundance: -
d_gene: -
v_gene: TRBV4-3
CDR3nt: TGCGCCAGCAGCCAGCTCGTTGCGGGCAATCAGCCCCAGCATTTT
CDR3aa: CASSQLVAGNQPQHF

j_gene: TRBJ1-1
abundance: -
d_gene: -
v_gene: TRBV7-9
CDR3nt: TGTGCCAGCAGCTTAGCCTTGGGACGGACTGAAGCTTTCTTT
CDR3aa: CASSLALGRTEAFF

j_gene: TRBJ1-5
abundance: -
d_gene: -
v_gene: TRBV24-1
CDR3nt: TGTGCCACCAGCGCTCAGACAGACGATCATCAGCCCCAGCATTTT
CDR3aa: CATSAQTDDHQPQHF

j_gene: TRBJ2-4
abundance: -
d_gene: -
v_gene: TRBV25-1
CDR3nt: TGTGCCAGCAGTGAAAGCGGGACAGCAAAAAACATTCAGTACTTC
CDR3aa: CASSESGTAKNIQYF

j_gene: TRBJ2-2
abundance: few
d_gene: -
v_gene: TRBV7-2
CDR3nt: TGTGCCAGCAGCTTAGAAGCAGGGACGCCCGGGGAGCTGTTTTTT
CDR3aa: CASSLEAGTPGELFF

j_gene: TRBJ2-7
abundance: once
d_gene: TRBD1
v_gene: TRBV2
CDR3nt: TGTGCCAGCAGTGAAGGCTGGACAGGGCTATCCTACGAGCAGTACTTC
CDR3aa: CASSEGWTGLSYEQYF

j_gene: TRBJ2-1
abundance: many
d_gene: -
v_gene: TRBV11-2
CDR3nt: TGTGCCAGCAGCTTAGATCTAGCTAGCTTTCATGAGCAGTTCTTC
CDR3aa: CASSLDLASFHEQFF

j_gene: TRBJ2-7
abundance: -
d_gene: TRBD2
v_gene: TRBV4-1
CDR3nt: TGCGCCAGCAGCCAAGATCTTAAGCGGGGGGTAGACTACGAGCAGTACTTC
CDR3aa: CASSQDLKRGVDYEQYF

j_gene: TRBJ1-5
abundance: -
d_gene: -
v_gene: TRBV7-9
CDR3nt: TGTGCCAGCAGCTTAGGGGGCCCGGGTCAGCCCCAGCATTTT
CDR3aa: CASSLGGPGQPQHF

j_gene: TRBJ2-5
abundance: -
d_gene: -
v_gene: TRBV3-1/TRBV3-2
CDR3nt: TGTGCCAGCAGCCAAGAGACGGAGGTTTGGGAGACCCAGTACTTC
CDR3aa: CASSQETEVWETQYF

j_gene: TRBJ2-1
abundance: -
d_gene: TRBD2
v_gene: TRBV7-3
CDR3nt: TGTGCCAGCAGCCCGACTAGCGAGGCTGAGCAGTTCTTC
CDR3aa: CASSPTSEAEQFF

j_gene: TRBJ1-5
abundance: few
d_gene: -
v_gene: TRBV19
CDR3nt: TGTGCCAGTAGTACTGTGGCACATAATCAGCCCCAGCATTTT
CDR3aa: CASSTVAHNQPQHF

j_gene: TRBJ1-4
abundance: -
d_gene: -
v_gene: TRBV5-1
CDR3nt: TGCGCCAGCAGCTCTCGACTCGCAACTAATGAAAAACTGTTTTTT
CDR3aa: CASSSRLATNEKLFF

j_gene: TRBJ2-2
abundance: -
d_gene: -
v_gene: TRBV9
CDR3nt: TGTGCCACCAGCGCCCGCGAGGGCACCGGGGAGCTGTTTTTT
CDR3aa: CATSAREGTGELFF

j_gene: TRBJ2-4
abundance: -
d_gene: -
v_gene: TRBV7-2
CDR3nt: TGTGCCAGCAGCTTAGAGGTGCGGAATCTAGCCAAAAACATTCAGTACTTC
CDR3aa: CASSLEVRNLAKNIQYF

j_gene: TRBJ1-2
abundance: -
d_gene: TRBD1
v_gene: TRBV6-4
CDR3nt: TGTGCCAGCAGCGCTGGGACAGGGGGCGACTATGGCTACACCTTC
CDR3aa: CASSAGTGGDYGYTF

j_gene: TRBJ1-2
abundance: -
d_gene: TRBD1
v_gene: TRBV27
CDR3nt: TGTGCCAGCAGCCCATCTTTAATCTTCTCCGGGACAGGGATCTATGGCTACACCTTC
CDR3aa: CASSPSLIFSGTGIYGYTF

j_gene: TRBJ2-3
abundance: -
d_gene: -
v_gene: TRBV30
CDR3nt: TGTGCCTGGAGTAATGGGGATACGCAGTATTTT
CDR3aa: CAWSNGDTQYF

j_gene: TRBJ1-2
abundance: once
d_gene: TRBD1
v_gene: TRBV29-1
CDR3nt: TGCAGCGCTGGGGCGGGACAGAACTATGGCTACACCTTC
CDR3aa: CSAGAGQNYGYTF

j_gene: TRBJ1-5
abundance: many
d_gene: -
v_gene: TRBV6-2/TRBV6-3
CDR3nt: TGTGCCAGCAGTTACCCACTGGGACTTAATAGCAATCAGCCCCAGCATTTT
CDR3aa: CASSYPLGLNSNQPQHF

j_gene: TRBJ1-2
abundance: -
d_gene: TRBD1
v_gene: TRBV19
CDR3nt: TGTGCCAGTAGTACCGGGACAGTGGCGGGCTATGGCTACACCTTC
CDR3aa: CASSTGTVAGYGYTF

j_gene: TRBJ2-7
abundance: -
d_gene: -
v_gene: TRBV29-1
CDR3nt: TGCAGCGTTGTTTCGCGTCACGAGCAGTACTTC
CDR3aa: CSVVSRHEQYF

j_gene: TRBJ2-1
abundance: -
d_gene: -
v_gene: TRBV4-2
CDR3nt: TGTGCCAGCAGCCTGACGCGGACAACCTACAATGAGCAGTTCTTC
CDR3aa: CASSLTRTTYNEQFF